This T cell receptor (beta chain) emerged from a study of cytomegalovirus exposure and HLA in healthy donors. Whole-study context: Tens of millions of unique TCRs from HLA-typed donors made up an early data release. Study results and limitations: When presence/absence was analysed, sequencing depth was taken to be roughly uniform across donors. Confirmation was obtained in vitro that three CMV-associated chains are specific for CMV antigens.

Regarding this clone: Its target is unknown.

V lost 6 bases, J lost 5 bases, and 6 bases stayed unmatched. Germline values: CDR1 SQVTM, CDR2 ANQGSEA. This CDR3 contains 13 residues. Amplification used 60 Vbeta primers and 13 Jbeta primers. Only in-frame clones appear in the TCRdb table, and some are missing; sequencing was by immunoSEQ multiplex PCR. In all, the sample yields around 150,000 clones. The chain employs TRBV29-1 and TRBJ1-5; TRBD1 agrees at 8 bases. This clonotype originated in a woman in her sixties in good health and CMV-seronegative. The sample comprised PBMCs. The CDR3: CSVSTGEYQPQHF. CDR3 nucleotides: TGCAGCGTATCGACAGGGGAATATCAGCCCCAGCATTTT.